This T cell receptor (beta chain) was identified during a study of blood T cell repertoires in COVID-19. Study-wide context: From the United States, Italy and Spain came samples of acute and convalescent COVID-19. The cDNA or gDNA used as material had been derived from T cells, B-cell-depleted T cells, or PBMCs.

Seattle's enrolled individuals joined amid active infection and were then monitored longitudinally. Germline CDR1 is MNHEY and CDR2 is SMNVEV (reference sequence). The CDR3 loop spans 15 amino acids. Trimming at V came to 6 bases and at J to 0 bases, leaving 6 bases not matched to a gene. Per the authors' pipeline: Amplification with reference gene primers provided the estimates of nucleated cell counts. Assay: immunoSEQ multiplex PCR; the TCRdb copy retains only in-frame clones and omits some. The V and J calls and clone size are taken from that table; D and trimming were inferred from the DNA. The repertoire includes more than 300,000 clones, 90% of them detected once, and approximately 0.98% sits in the top ten.

The receptor was derived from a woman between 40 and 55 years old with COVID-19, enrolled during active disease. The sequenced sample consisted of peripheral blood. This rearrangement joins TRBV27 to TRBJ1-1, with TRBD1 identical over 8 bases. CDR3 sequence: CASSSRGLLNTEAFF. The DNA of the CDR3 is TGTGCCAGCAGCAGCAGGGGGCTGCTGAACACTGAAGCTTTCTTT.